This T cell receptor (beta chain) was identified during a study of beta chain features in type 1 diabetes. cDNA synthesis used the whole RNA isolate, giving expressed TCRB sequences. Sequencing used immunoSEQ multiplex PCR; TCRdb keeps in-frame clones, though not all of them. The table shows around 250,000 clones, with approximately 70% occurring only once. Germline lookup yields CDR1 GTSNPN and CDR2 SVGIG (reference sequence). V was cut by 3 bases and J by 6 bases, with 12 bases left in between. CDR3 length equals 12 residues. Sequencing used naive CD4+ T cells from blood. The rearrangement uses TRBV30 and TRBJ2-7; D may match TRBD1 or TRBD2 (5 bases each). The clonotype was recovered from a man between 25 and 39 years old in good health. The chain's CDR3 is CAWSSGRPEQYF. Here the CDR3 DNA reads TGTGCCTGGAGCTCAGGGAGACCCGAGCAGTACTTC. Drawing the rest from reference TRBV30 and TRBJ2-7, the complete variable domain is SQTIHQWPATLVQPVGSPLSLECTVEGTSNPNLYWYRQAAGRGLQLLFYSVGIGQISSEVPQNLSASRPQDRQFILSSKKLLLSDSGFYLCAWSSGRPEQYFGPGTRLTVT.